What follows describes a single T cell receptor beta chain. Its specific antigen is unknown. No qualities accompany the bases; no much larger clone lies one base away. The library was built by means of 5' RACE. The instrument given in TCRdb is Illumina HiSeq 2500. A second PCR of about 7 to 12 cycles was performed with a sample-barcoded 5' primer and a J-beta primer mix. A unique molecular identifier was introduced onto each TCR beta cDNA molecule by a template-switch 5' adaptor carrying 12 random nucleotides. At least 2.5 million CDR3-containing paired-end reads were obtained from each sample. First-strand cDNA synthesis was performed from all RNA using the Mint cDNA synthesis kit, with priming by a TRBC-specific oligonucleotide. All cDNA was treated with uracil-DNA glycosylase and then went through a first 18-cycle PCR with the universal primers M1SS and BC2_uni_R. Regarding the original processing steps: Each sample was normalized by randomly selecting 1 million high-quality reads, each carrying a distinct molecular identifier. Instead of being binned into consensus sequences, reads that shared molecular identifiers were thrown out. CDR3 identification, clonotype clustering and error correction used MiTCR with a Q25 quality threshold and the strictest error-elimination algorithm. A nonparametric unseen species model with Euler transformation was used to estimate a lower bound on total TCR beta diversity. Using fastp trimming at Q25 and MiXCR clonotype assembly, TCRdb reanalyzed the public sequencing data and kept in-frame beta chains. Merged by CDR3 protein, the rows form single entries marked with the most common genes and DNA. TCRdb, not the authors, supplied the V and J calls. The sample table shows around 990,000 distinct CDR3 sequences, and 35% to 45% are seen once. The top ten clones comprise around 12% of the sample.

This record comes from a study of blood T cells in healthy people across ages (dated by TCRdb to about 2015). Context from the whole study: In model experiments, template switching captured roughly one uniquely barcoded TCR beta cDNA molecule for every two T cells. To track age-related changes in TCR beta repertoire diversity, the study relied on deep sequencing normalized with unique cDNA molecular identifiers. Four age groups were formed from the donors: young (average about 15 years), middle-aged (around 41), aged (approximately 60) and long-lived (less than 85). To avoid experimental bias, donors of different ages were spread randomly across the sequencing lanes. Two additional independent replicas of 1 million unique cDNA reads from the same blood draw were analyzed for two donors (one aged 18 to 30 and one aged 80 or older). General study outcomes and caveats: Compared with the aged group, the long-lived group had more naive CD4+ T cells, fewer expanded clones and increased TCR diversity, a pattern suggesting age selection. As age increased, observed TCR beta diversity per million T cells dropped in a roughly linear way, and a significant reduction was already evident by age approximately 40. Total diversity estimates from one million sequenced T cells were considered lower bounds and underestimates. Because profiling used bulk unsorted PBMCs, naive and antigen-experienced compartments could not be compared conclusively. The percentage of naive T cells measured by flow cytometry correlated strongly with observed TCR beta diversity. Because the CMV infection status of the donors was unknown, age-related changes in expanded clonotypes may potentially have been confounded.

The roughly 39 donors, aged roughly 6 to 100 years, were systemically healthy Caucasian individuals from Russia. Each donor gave approximately 10 milliliters of peripheral blood, collected into EDTA-treated Vacutainer tubes. Ficoll-Paque density-gradient centrifugation was used to isolate PBMCs, with at least 6.5 million per sample. Trizol reagent was used to extract total RNA from the PBMCs, yielding at least 6 micrograms per sample. Naive CD45RAhigh/CD27high T cell percentages were measured by flow cytometry on a PBMC aliquot from every donor. Sequenced sample: blood. This receptor was identified in a young man in good health.

CDR3 sequence: CASSQDRTEQETQYF. The DNA reads as follows: TGTGCCAGCAGCCAAGATCGTACAGAGCAAGAGACCCAGTACTTC. This chain is built from TRBV14 and TRBJ2-4; a confident D gene designation cannot be given. TRBJ2-5 matches the DNA end more closely, so the J call is doubtful. The CDR3 measures 15 amino acids from cysteine to phenylalanine. The retained sequence is limited to the CDR3, 45 bases, with the frame set at the first base. The CDR1 and CDR2 encoded by the germline V gene are SGHDN and FVKESK.